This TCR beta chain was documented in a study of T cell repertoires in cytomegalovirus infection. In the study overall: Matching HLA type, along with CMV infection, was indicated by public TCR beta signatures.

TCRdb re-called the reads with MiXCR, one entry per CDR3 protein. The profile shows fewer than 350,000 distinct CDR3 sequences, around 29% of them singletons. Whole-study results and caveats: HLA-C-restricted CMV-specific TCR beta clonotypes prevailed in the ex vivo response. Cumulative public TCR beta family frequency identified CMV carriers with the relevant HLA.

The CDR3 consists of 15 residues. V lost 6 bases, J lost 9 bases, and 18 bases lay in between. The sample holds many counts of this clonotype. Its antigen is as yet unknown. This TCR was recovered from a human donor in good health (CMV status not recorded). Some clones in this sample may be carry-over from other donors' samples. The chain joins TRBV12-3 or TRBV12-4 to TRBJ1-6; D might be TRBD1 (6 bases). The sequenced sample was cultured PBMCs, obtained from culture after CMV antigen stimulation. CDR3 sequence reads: CASSPKGGASSPLHF. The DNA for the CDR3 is TGTGCCAGCAGCCCTAAGGGGGGGGCTAGTTCACCCCTCCACTTT.